Listed here is a single T cell receptor beta chain. Antigen unknown. The sample originates from a study of post-analysis software for immune sequencing data. Study results and limitations: Significantly decreased normalized Chao1 diversity was recorded for multiple sclerosis patients relative to controls. Controls showed lower frequencies than patients for a handful of TRBV segments, and TRBV5-6, TRBV5-1 and TRBV20-1 were among these. When the samples were clustered directly with F measure, those that had been prepared in the same batch showed strong co-clustering.

Tagging with unique molecular identifiers was a feature of the TCR beta cDNA libraries. Once 1 to 10 million T cells were used, hundreds of thousands of cDNA molecules resulted. TCRdb re-derived calls from the PCR reads in MiXCR, one entry per CDR3 protein. The sample includes roughly 410,000 distinct CDR3 sequences, roughly 30% seen only once; the top ten take over 10%. CDR1 and CDR2 (germline): SGHTA, FQGNSA. This CDR3 contains 19 residues. Losses at the gene ends were 1 base for V and 0 bases for J; bases not matched to a gene: 9. The clonotype comes from a girl aged 5 to 17 with multiple sclerosis. The chain links TRBV7-2 to TRBJ2-6; TRBD2 matches at 7 bases. What was sequenced was blood. The CDR3 nucleotides read TGTGCCAGCAGCTTAGTCGGAGTATGGGGGGGCTCTGGGGCCAACGTCCTGACTTTC. Translating gives CASSLVGVWGGSGANVLTF.